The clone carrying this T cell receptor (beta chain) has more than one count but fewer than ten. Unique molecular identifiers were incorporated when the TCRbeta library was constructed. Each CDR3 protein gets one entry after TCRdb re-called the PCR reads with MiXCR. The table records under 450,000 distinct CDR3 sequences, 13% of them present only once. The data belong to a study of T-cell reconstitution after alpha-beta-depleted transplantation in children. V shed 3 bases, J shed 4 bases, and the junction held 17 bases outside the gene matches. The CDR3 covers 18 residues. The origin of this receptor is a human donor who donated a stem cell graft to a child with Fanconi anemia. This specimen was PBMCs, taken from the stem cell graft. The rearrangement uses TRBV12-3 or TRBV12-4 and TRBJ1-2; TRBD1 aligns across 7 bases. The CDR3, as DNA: TGTGCCAGCAGTTTGACGAACGCCGGGACAGCCGCAACCTATGGCTACACCTTC. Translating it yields CASSLTNAGTAATYGYTF.